Shown below are 29 T cell receptor beta chains from a single sample sequenced in a study of shared clonotypes between healthy human individuals. Sequenced by immunoSEQ multiplex PCR; TCRdb stores in-frame clones only, minus some. This repertoire shows roughly 1 million clones, about 77% found once; its top ten account for roughly 1.5%. Sequences were obtained from memory CD4+ T cells sorted from blood. Sample subset: CD45RA-negative fraction. These TCRs come from a man younger than 35 in good health.

This clone showed up just once. CDR3 region: CASSSGTGKRGEQYF. CDR3 DNA: TGCGCCAGCAGTTCCGGGACAGGGAAAAGGGGCGAGCAGTACTTC. V and J are TRBV5-1 and TRBJ2-7, with 9 nucleotides matching TRBD1. After removal of 5 bases from V and 6 bases from J, the junction contained 12 bases not matched to a gene. This CDR3 region has 15 residues. CDR1 is SGHRS and CDR2 is YFSETQ in the germline V gene. The full variable domain, in which reference TRBV5-1 and TRBJ2-7 provide the parts outside the CDR3, is KAGVTQTPRYLIKTRGQQVTLSCSPISGHRSVSWYQQTPGQGLQFLFEYFSETQRNKGNFPGRFSGRQFSNSRSEMNVSTLELGDSALYLCASSSGTGKRGEQYFGPGTRLTVT.

V usage is TRBV10-3 and J usage is TRBJ2-1; weak D call: TRBD2 (7 bases). The CDR3 consists of 14 residues. CDR1 and CDR2 from the germline V gene are ENHRY and SYGVKD. V was cut by 6 bases and J by 5 bases, with 14 bases left in between. The CDR3 DNA reads as TGTGCCATCAGCCCCCGGGGGGCGGACAATGAGCAGTTCTTC. Translated, it gives CAISPRGADNEQFF.

The chain carries TRBV11-3 and TRBJ2-3; 12 nucleotides align to TRBD2. After removal of 5 bases from V and 5 bases from J, the junction contained 5 bases not matched to a gene. The CDR3 length is 15 residues. From germline, CDR1 is SGHNT and CDR2 YENEEA. CDR3: CASSTRTSGKDTQYF. DNA for the CDR3: TGTGCCAGCAGCACCCGGACTAGCGGGAAAGATACGCAGTATTTT.

The chain employs TRBV7-8 and TRBJ2-7; D may be TRBD1 (5 bases). The CDR3 is made up of 14 amino acids. The V gene's germline CDR1 is SGHVS and CDR2 FQNEAQ. Trimming stripped 5 bases from V and 3 bases from J, with 14 bases between. DNA of the CDR3: TGTGCCAGCAGCCCGTCGGAAGGGGTCTACGAGCAGTACTTC. It yields the protein CASSPSEGVYEQYF.

This chain joins TRBV28 and TRBJ2-7; weak D call: TRBD1 (6 bases). There are 14 residues in the CDR3. Trimming stripped 3 bases from V and 2 bases from J, with 11 bases between. CDR1 MDHEN and CDR2 SYDVKM come from the germline V gene. In DNA form, the CDR3 reads TGTGCCAGCAGTTTTGGCAGGGGCACCTACGAGCAGTACTTC. Translating it yields CASSFGRGTYEQYF.

This chain connects TRBV2 to TRBJ2-2; D gene uncertain. The V end lost 6 bases, the J end lost 6 bases, and 11 bases lay between the germline ends. The CDR3 is 13 amino acids. Germline values: CDR1 SNHLY, CDR2 FYNNEI. CDR3 nucleotides: TGTGCCAGCAGCAGCTCCAAGGCCGGGGAGCTGTTTTTT. Protein sequence: CASSSSKAGELFF.

This chain uses TRBV5-6 with TRBJ2-2; D remains unclear. Germline CDR1 reads SGHDT; CDR2 reads YYEEEE. The CDR3 is made up of 17 amino acids. Between the trimmed V and J ends, which lost 4 bases and 1 base, there was a span of 17 bases. In DNA form, the CDR3 reads TGTGCCAGCAGCCTTCAATCTCGAACGAGGAACACCGGGGAGCTGTTTTTT. It encodes CASSLQSRTRNTGELFF.

This rearrangement joins TRBV7-2 to TRBJ2-2, with D possibly TRBD1 on 6 matching bases. Germline assignment: CDR1 SGHTA and CDR2 FQGNSA. The CDR3 sequence is 14 residues long. V shed 1 base and J shed 4 bases, with 7 bases lying between them. This CDR3 reads CASSLDRATGELFF. In nucleotides, the CDR3 is TGTGCCAGCAGCTTAGACAGGGCCACCGGGGAGCTGTTTTTT.

The chain is built from TRBV30 and TRBJ1-5, with unresolved D. There are 12 residues in the CDR3. The germline V and J ends were trimmed by 3 bases and 6 bases, with 9 bases remaining between them. The germline CDR1 and CDR2 sequences are GTSNPN and SVGIG (reference sequence). The CDR3 DNA reads as TGTGCCTGGAGCCTAGAGGGTCAGCCCCAGCATTTT. Amino acids: CAWSLEGQPQHF. Using reference TRBV30 and TRBJ1-5 for the parts outside the CDR3, the full variable domain is SQTIHQWPATLVQPVGSPLSLECTVEGTSNPNLYWYRQAAGRGLQLLFYSVGIGQISSEVPQNLSASRPQDRQFILSSKKLLLSDSGFYLCAWSLEGQPQHFGDGTRLSIL.

Ten or more counts support this clone. This chain joins TRBV5-1 and TRBJ1-1; D is possibly TRBD1 (5 bases). Germline lookup yields CDR1 SGHRS and CDR2 YFSETQ. CDR3 size: 15 residues. V lost 4 bases and J lost 4, with 17 bases in between. The CDR3, as DNA: TGCGCCAGCAGCGCCAGGGACGCGGTCAGCACTGAAGCTTTCTTT. Its protein product is CASSARDAVSTEAFF.

This clone was detected only once. V usage is TRBV5-1 and J usage is TRBJ1-1, with D perhaps matching TRBD1 (6 bases). Trimming pared 3 bases from V and 2 bases from J, leaving 14 bases between. The CDR3 contains 15 residues. CDR1 is SGHRS and CDR2 is YFSETQ in the germline V gene. The CDR3: CASSSTGNINTEAFF. CDR3 in DNA: TGCGCCAGCAGCTCGACAGGAAACATTAACACTGAAGCTTTCTTT.

The chain is built from TRBV4-2 and TRBJ2-6; 14 positions agree with TRBD2. The germline V gene has CDR1 LGHNA and CDR2 YNFKEQ. CDR3 length equals 21 residues. V was clipped by 1 base and J by 0 bases; unmatched bases: 8. The CDR3 bases are TGTGCCAGCAGCCAAGCGGTCCCCGGGACTAGCGGGGGCTCTGGGGCCAACGTCCTGACTTTC. Its translation: CASSQAVPGTSGGSGANVLTF.

Of note for this clone: A far larger clone differs by one base, so this is likely a read error. The gene calls are TRBV28 and TRBJ1-3, with 7 bases aligning to TRBD1. The CDR3 is 13 residues long. Germline lookup yields CDR1 MDHEN and CDR2 SYDVKM. The CDR3 reads CATHRGSGSTIYF. The CDR3 DNA sequence: TGTGCCACCCACAGGGGTTCTGGAAGCACCATATATTTT.

The V gene is TRBV10-3, the J gene TRBJ2-1, with 10 bases identical to TRBD2. Trimming at V came to 1 base and at J to 9 bases, leaving 6 bases not matched to a gene. Germline V gene data show CDR1 as ENHRY and CDR2 as SYGVKD. The CDR3 has 15 amino acids. The CDR3 DNA is TGTGCCATCAGTGAGTTGAGCGGGGGGGCGTCTGAGCAGTTCTTC. As protein: CAISELSGGASEQFF.

Here the CDR3 reads CASSTGTSGRTDTQYF. The DNA of the CDR3 is TGTGCCAGCAGTACGGGGACTAGCGGGAGAACAGATACGCAGTATTTT. The J gene is TRBJ2-3, the V gene TRBV6-6, with 14 positions matching TRBD2. There are 16 residues in the CDR3. Trimming at V came to 5 bases and at J to 3 bases, leaving 4 bases not matched to a gene. Germline assignment: CDR1 MNHNY and CDR2 SVGAGI (reference sequence).

The rearrangement joins TRBV6-4 to TRBJ2-4, with 7 bases lining up with TRBD1. The CDR3 sequence is 15 residues long. V was clipped by 5 bases and J by 2 bases; unmatched bases: 6. CDR1 is MRHNA, CDR2 SNTAGT, per germline. CDR3 sequence reads: CASSKTGLSKNIQYF. The CDR3 DNA reads TGTGCCAGCAGTAAGACAGGGCTCTCCAAAAACATTCAGTACTTC.

This sequence joins TRBV30 and TRBJ1-1, with 8 bases matching TRBD1. This CDR3 comprises 12 residues. The V and J ends lost 7 bases and 1 base, in that order; junction bases with no gene match: 2. Germline CDR1 reads GTSNPN; CDR2 reads SVGIG (reference sequence). CDR3 nucleotides: TGTGCCTCAGGGACAGGGAACACTGAAGCTTTCTTT. It specifies CASGTGNTEAFF. Complete variable domain (other parts from reference TRBV30 and TRBJ1-1): SQTIHQWPATLVQPVGSPLSLECTVEGTSNPNLYWYRQAAGRGLQLLFYSVGIGQISSEVPQNLSASRPQDRQFILSSKKLLLSDSGFYLCASGTGNTEAFFGQGTRLTVV.

J is TRBJ1-2 and V is TRBV19; 11 bases are shared with TRBD1. The CDR3 sequence is 15 residues long. Trimming removed 7 bases from V and 4 bases from J; junction bases left unmatched: 8. The germline V gene encodes CDR1 LNHDA and CDR2 SQIVND (reference sequence). CDR3 in DNA: TGTGCCAGTAACTCGGACAGGGGGCGAAGCTATGGCTACACCTTC. As protein: CASNSDRGRSYGYTF.

The J gene is TRBJ2-1, the V gene TRBV7-2; tentatively, D is TRBD1 (6 bases). The V gene's germline CDR1 is SGHTA and CDR2 FQGNSA. Deletions cut 5 bases from V and 1 base from J, with 12 bases between. The CDR3 extends over 15 amino acids. CDR3 loop: CASSPQQGSYNEQFF. In DNA form, the CDR3 reads TGTGCCAGCAGCCCTCAACAGGGTTCCTACAATGAGCAGTTCTTC.

This clone has a handful of counts. The chain links TRBV25-1 to TRBJ1-1, with no clear D. The CDR3 has 16 residues. Trimming removed 8 bases from V and 3 bases from J, with 22 bases in between. Germline CDR1 reads MGHDK; CDR2 reads SYGVNS. CDR3 residues: CASRPSRAEDYTEAFF. For the CDR3, the DNA is TGTGCCAGCCGCCCTTCAAGGGCCGAGGACTACACTGAAGCTTTCTTT.

This clone has a count of ten or more. This sequence joins TRBV11-2 and TRBJ2-3, with 8 bases lining up with TRBD2. The J segment lost 0 bases and the V segment lost 6 bases, leaving 5 bases of the junction unmatched. Germline lookup yields CDR1 SGHAT and CDR2 FQNNGV. The CDR3 extends over 15 amino acids. The CDR3 region has the DNA TGTGCCAGCAGTTGGGCTAGCGGGAGCACAGATACGCAGTATTTT. It is translated as CASSWASGSTDTQYF.

This sequence joins TRBV7-2 and TRBJ2-3; 12 nucleotides match TRBD2. V dropped 1 base and J dropped 4; count of bases not matched to a gene: 6. The CDR3 has 17 residues. The V gene's germline CDR1 is SGHTA and CDR2 FQGNSA. The CDR3, as DNA: TGTGCCAGCAGCTTAGACGGGACTAGCGGGTTGGCAGATACGCAGTATTTT. This gives the protein CASSLDGTSGLADTQYF.

The gene calls are TRBV30 and TRBJ2-5; possibly TRBD1 for D (6 bases). V lost 0 bases, J lost 3 bases, and 11 bases lay in between. CDR1 GTSNPN and CDR2 SVGIG come from the germline V gene (reference sequence). There are 14 residues in the CDR3. CDR3 nucleotide sequence: TGTGCCTGGAGTGTAAGGCAGGGGAAAGAGACCCAGTACTTC. Amino acids: CAWSVRQGKETQYF.

This chain's CDR3 is CASTQMTLGAYGYTF. Written as DNA, the CDR3 is TGTGCCAGCACTCAAATGACCCTCGGGGCTTATGGCTACACCTTC. The chain is built from TRBV6-1 and TRBJ1-2; D might be TRBD1 (5 bases). V lost 7 bases to trimming and J lost 5 bases, with 20 bases between them. The CDR3 has 15 residues. CDR1 and CDR2 from the germline V gene are MNHNS and SASEGT.

This clone occurred once. The chain couples TRBV7-9 to TRBJ2-1; 11 bases are shared with TRBD2. Germline-derived CDR1 and CDR2 are SEHNR and FQNEAQ (reference sequence). The V gene end was trimmed by 2 bases and the J gene end by 9 bases; junction bases not matched to a gene: 6. The CDR3 totals 15 residues. CDR3 sequence (DNA): TGTGCCAGCAGCTTAAGGACTAGCGGGTCCCCTGAGCAGTTCTTC. Encoded protein: CASSLRTSGSPEQFF.

The chain couples TRBV6-5 to TRBJ2-6, with 7 bases aligning to TRBD2. CDR3 size: 15 residues. V lost 7 bases, J lost 2 bases, and 5 bases stayed unmatched. Looked up from germline, CDR1 is MNHEY and CDR2 is SVGAGI. The CDR3 region is CASTPGGAGANVLTF. The CDR3 DNA follows: TGTGCCAGCACCCCGGGGGGTGCTGGGGCCAACGTCCTGACTTTC.

CDR3 loop: CASSPREGLDNEQFF. In DNA, the CDR3 is TGTGCCAGCAGCCCACGGGAGGGCCTCGACAATGAGCAGTTCTTC. The gene calls are TRBV12-1 and TRBJ2-1; TRBD2, the table's D call, was not compared with the DNA. TRBV12-1 constitutes a pseudogene. The CDR3 runs 15 residues.

This sequence joins TRBV4-2 and TRBJ2-5; 9 bases fit TRBD2. This CDR3 contains 16 residues. Looked up from germline, CDR1 is LGHNA and CDR2 is YNFKEQ. Losses at the gene ends were 4 bases for V and 6 bases for J; bases not matched to a gene: 12. CDR3 residues: CASSPDGAGGKKTQYF. The CDR3, as DNA: TGTGCCAGCAGCCCTGACGGCGCGGGGGGGAAGAAGACCCAGTACTTC.

The chain carries TRBV5-1 and TRBJ2-5; weak D call: TRBD1 (5 bases). The CDR3 is 15 residues long. Germline CDR1 SGHRS, CDR2 YFSETQ. The ends were cut back, 0 bases at V and 4 bases at J, with 13 bases in the middle. The CDR3 nucleotides are TGCGCCAGCAGCTTGGAGGGGCAGGGTTCAGAGACCCAGTACTTC. It encodes CASSLEGQGSETQYF.